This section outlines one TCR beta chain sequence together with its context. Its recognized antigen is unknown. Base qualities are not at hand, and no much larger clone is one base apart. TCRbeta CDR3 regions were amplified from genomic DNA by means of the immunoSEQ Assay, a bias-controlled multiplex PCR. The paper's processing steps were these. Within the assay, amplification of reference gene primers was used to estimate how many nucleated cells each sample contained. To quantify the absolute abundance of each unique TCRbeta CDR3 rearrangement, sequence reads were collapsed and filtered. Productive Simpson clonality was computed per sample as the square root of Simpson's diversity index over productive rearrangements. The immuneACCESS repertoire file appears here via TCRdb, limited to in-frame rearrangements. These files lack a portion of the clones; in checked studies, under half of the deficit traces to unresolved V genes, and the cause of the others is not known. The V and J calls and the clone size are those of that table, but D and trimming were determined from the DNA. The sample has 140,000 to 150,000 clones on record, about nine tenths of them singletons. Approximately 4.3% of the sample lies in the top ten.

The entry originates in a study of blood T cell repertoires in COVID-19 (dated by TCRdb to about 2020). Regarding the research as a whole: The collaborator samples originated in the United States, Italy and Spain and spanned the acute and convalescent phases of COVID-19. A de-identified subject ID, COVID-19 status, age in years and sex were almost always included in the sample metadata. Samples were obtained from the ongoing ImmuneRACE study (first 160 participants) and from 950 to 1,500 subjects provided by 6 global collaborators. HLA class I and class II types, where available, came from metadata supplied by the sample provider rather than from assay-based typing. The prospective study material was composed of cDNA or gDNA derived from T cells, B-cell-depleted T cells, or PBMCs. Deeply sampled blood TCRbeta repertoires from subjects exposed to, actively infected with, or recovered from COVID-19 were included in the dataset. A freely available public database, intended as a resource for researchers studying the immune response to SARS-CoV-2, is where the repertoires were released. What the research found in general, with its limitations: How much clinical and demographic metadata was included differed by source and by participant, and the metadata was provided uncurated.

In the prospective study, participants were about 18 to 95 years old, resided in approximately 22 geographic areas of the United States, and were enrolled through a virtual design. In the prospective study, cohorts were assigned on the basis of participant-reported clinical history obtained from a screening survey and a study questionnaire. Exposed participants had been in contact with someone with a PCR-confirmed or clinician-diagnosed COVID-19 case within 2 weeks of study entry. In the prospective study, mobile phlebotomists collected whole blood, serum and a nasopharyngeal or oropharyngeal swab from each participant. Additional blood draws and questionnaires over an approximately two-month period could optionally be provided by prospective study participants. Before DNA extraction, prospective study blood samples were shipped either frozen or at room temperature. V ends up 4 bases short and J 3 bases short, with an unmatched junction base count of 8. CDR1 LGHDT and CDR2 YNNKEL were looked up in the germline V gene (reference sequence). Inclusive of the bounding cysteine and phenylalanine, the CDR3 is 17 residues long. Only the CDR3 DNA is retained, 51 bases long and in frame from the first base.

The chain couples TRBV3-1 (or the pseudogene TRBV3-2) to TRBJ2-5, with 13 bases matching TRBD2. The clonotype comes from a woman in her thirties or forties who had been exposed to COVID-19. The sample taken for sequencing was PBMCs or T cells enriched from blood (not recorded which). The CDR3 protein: CASSRRVGTSGEETQYF. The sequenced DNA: TGTGCCAGCAGCCGACGGGTCGGGACTAGCGGGGAAGAGACCCAGTACTTC.